This TCR beta chain derives from a study of tumor-infiltrating lymphocytes in primary liver carcinoma. Turning to the study itself: Tumors were stage T1-T3 N0M0, about 4.2 to 11 cm across.

Reverse transcription of roughly 470 ng total RNA with a constant-region primer produced TCR beta cDNA. Amplification in three nested multiplex PCR rounds with slightly modified ARM-PCR gave rise to TCR beta libraries. In TCRdb, the multiplex PCR reads were re-called with MiXCR into one record per CDR3 protein. The sample has just over 300,000 distinct CDR3 sequences; roughly three fifths are singletons. Notes on the study in general: Tumors had a top-250-clone fraction that was significantly higher than blood (p = 0.039). Among the pair types, tumor region pairs showed more overlap than tumor-adjacent and tumor-blood pairs.

Concerning this clonotype itself: The antigen remains unidentified.

Both blood RNA, taken from unsorted whole blood, and germline DNA were extracted. What was collected before surgery was approximately 4 milliliters of peripheral blood. The specimen sequenced was peripheral blood. The sequence was obtained from a woman aged 25 to 45 with primary liver carcinoma and hepatitis B virus infection.

Here the CDR3 reads CASRTRAPQETQYF. CDR3 coding DNA: TGCGCCAGCAGGACCCGGGCACCCCAAGAGACCCAGTACTTC. The V gene is TRBV10-2, the J gene TRBJ2-5; D not resolved. Trimming stripped 6 bases from V and 1 base from J, with 12 bases between. Germline V gives CDR1 WSHSY, CDR2 SAAADI. This CDR3 contains 14 residues.